The 13 T cell receptor beta chains in this list originate from one sample, sequenced in a study of blood T cell repertoires in COVID-19. Here immunoSEQ multiplex PCR was the method, and the copy in TCRdb shows in-frame clones only, minus some. In the table there are about 52,000 clones, around 80% of which are singletons. Input material: peripheral blood. Receptor source: a woman older than 75 with COVID-19, enrolled during active disease.

The chain employs TRBV10-3 and TRBJ2-6, with D possibly TRBD1 on 6 matching bases. With 8 bases removed from V and 0 bases from J, the gap between germline ends came to 11 bases. The CDR3 is 15 residues long. CDR1 and CDR2 from the germline V gene are ENHRY and SYGVKD. CDR3 sequence reads: CAIGTGLSGANVLTF. The CDR3 region has the DNA TGTGCCATCGGAACAGGGCTCTCTGGGGCCAACGTCCTGACTTTC.

The chain uses TRBV27 and TRBJ2-2; TRBD1 might be the D (7 bases). The V gene's germline CDR1 is MNHEY and CDR2 SMNVEV (reference sequence). CDR3 length equals 15 residues. The V end was cut by 2 bases, the J end by 6 bases, with 13 bases between. The CDR3 nucleotides are TGTGCCAGCAGTTTACTAGACAGGGAGGCCGGGGAGCTGTTTTTT. Translated: CASSLLDREAGELFF.

This clone is a singleton in its sample. The chain couples TRBV30 to TRBJ2-2, with D possibly matching TRBD1 (5 bases). CDR3 length equals 12 residues. The ends were cut back, 8 bases at V and 4 bases at J, with 11 bases in the middle. CDR1 and CDR2 from the germline V gene are GTSNPN and SVGIG (reference sequence). The CDR3 nucleotides read TGTGCCGTGACAGTATTCACCGGGGAGCTGTTTTTT. Protein sequence: CAVTVFTGELFF.

This clone showed up just once. The chain is built from TRBV2 and TRBJ2-7; 7 bases map to TRBD1. The CDR3 extends over 14 amino acids. The V and J ends lost 7 bases and 3 bases, in that order; junction bases with no gene match: 9. The germline CDR1 and CDR2 sequences are SNHLY and FYNNEI. The CDR3 DNA reads as TGTGCCAGCACCCTTTTTCGGGACAGCTACGAGCAGTACTTC. Protein: CASTLFRDSYEQYF.

The genes are TRBV7-3 and TRBJ2-7, with TRBD1 matching over 9 bases. Per germline, CDR1 SGHTA and CDR2 FQGTGA. The CDR3 loop spans 15 amino acids. V shed 5 bases and J 4 bases; nucleotides not matched to a gene: 9. As DNA, the CDR3 is TGTGCCAGCAGCCTAGGGACAGGGTTAAGATACGAGCAGTACTTC. Translated, it gives CASSLGTGLRYEQYF.

This clone was picked up one time. The rearrangement joins TRBV9 to TRBJ2-4; perhaps TRBD2 as D (6 bases). This CDR3 is built from 16 residues. V lost 0 bases and J 9 bases, leaving 19 bases between the germline ends. In germline, CDR1 is SGDLS, CDR2 YYNGEE. The DNA of the CDR3 is TGTGCCAGCAGCGTAGGGGCCGGGACTTTAGCAGGCATTCAGTACTTC. It codes for CASSVGAGTLAGIQYF.

The rearrangement links TRBV27 to TRBJ1-4; 7 positions match TRBD1. J gave up 8 bases and V 6 bases, and 9 bases lay outside the gene matches. CDR1 and CDR2 from the germline V gene are MNHEY and SMNVEV (reference sequence). This CDR3 has 14 residues. DNA of the CDR3: TGTGCCAGCAGGCGGACTCCAGGGGGGGAAAAACTGTTTTTT. Its protein product is CASRRTPGGEKLFF.

The V gene is TRBV10-1, the J gene TRBJ2-2; D perhaps matches TRBD2 (5 bases). V lost 6 bases, J lost 7 bases, and 24 bases lay in between. This CDR3 region has 17 residues. Germline CDR1 reads WNHNN; CDR2 reads SYGVQD (reference sequence). DNA of the CDR3: TGCGCCAGCAGGGTAACTAGATCCCCGTCTTTGGGCGGGGAGCTGTTTTTT. Its protein product is CASRVTRSPSLGGELFF.

This sequence joins TRBV9 and TRBJ1-6, with TRBD1 matching 7 bases. In germline, CDR1 is SGDLS, CDR2 YYNGEE. The ends lost 3 bases at V and 7 bases at J; junction bases unmatched: 4. This CDR3 spans 14 amino acids. CDR3 in amino acids: CASSAGQKNSPLHF. CDR3 sequence (DNA): TGTGCCAGCAGCGCGGGACAGAAAAATTCACCCCTCCACTTT.

Only a few counts were recorded for this clone. The V call is TRBV5-1, the J call TRBJ2-3; maybe TRBD2 (5 bases). This CDR3 has 15 amino acids. Germline loops: CDR1 SGHRS, CDR2 YFSETQ. The ends were cut back, 2 bases at V and 0 bases at J, with 10 bases in the middle. CDR3 bases: TGCGCCAGCAGCTTACTAGACCCCAGCACAGATACGCAGTATTTT. It is translated as CASSLLDPSTDTQYF.

In DNA, the CDR3 is TGCGCCAGCAGCTCGGGCAGGGCGGATGAAAAACTGTTTTTT. The encoded protein is CASSSGRADEKLFF. The V call is TRBV5-1, the J call TRBJ1-4, with a weak D call TRBD1 (5 bases). V dropped 3 bases and J dropped 6 bases, with 12 bases sitting between them. The CDR3 extends over 14 amino acids. Germline CDR1 reads SGHRS; CDR2 reads YFSETQ.

CDR3 nucleotide sequence: TGTGCCAGCAGTCTCAGCGCCCAGGGCGAAGAGACCCAGTACTTC. It encodes CASSLSAQGEETQYF. The J gene is TRBJ2-5, the V gene TRBV6-5, with D perhaps matching TRBD1 (5 bases). With 5 bases removed from V and 3 bases from J, the gap between germline ends came to 16 bases. CDR1 is MNHEY and CDR2 is SVGAGI in the germline V gene. This CDR3 has 15 amino acids.

The gene calls are TRBV7-8 and TRBJ2-7; 7 positions match TRBD1. Germline V gene sequence: CDR1 SGHVS, CDR2 FQNEAQ. V lost 0 bases, J lost 3 bases, and 8 bases stayed unmatched. This CDR3 region has 16 residues. The CDR3 coding sequence is TGTGCCAGCAGCTTAGCGGCACAGGGGAGCATCTACGAGCAGTACTTC. Encoded protein: CASSLAAQGSIYEQYF.